A selection of T cell receptor beta chains follows, all from one sample in a study of T cell responses to AZD1222 COVID-19 vaccine. Repertoires were generated with immunoSEQ multiplex PCR, while TCRdb's copy carries only in-frame clones and drops some. The repertoire holds 110,000 to 150,000 clones, over 90% seen once, with 4.5% to 5.5% in the top ten. The specimen was peripheral blood, collected on day 0 of AZD1222 vaccination. These receptors came from an adult in good health. CDR3s include the opening cysteine and the closing phenylalanine or tryptophan. The D gene is left open where the match is weak.

v_gene,j_gene,d_gene,CDR3nt,CDR3aa
TRBV2,TRBJ1-2,-,TGTGCCAGCAGTGAATACAGATCACCGTTCTATGGCTACACCTTC,CASSEYRSPFYGYTF
TRBV2,TRBJ1-1,-,TGTGCCAGCAGTGAATCCTGGACCGAGGGCACTGAAGCTTTCTTT,CASSESWTEGTEAFF
TRBV2,TRBJ2-1,TRBD2,TGTGCCAGCGGGCATAGCGGGACCTACAATGAGCAGTTCTTC,CASGHSGTYNEQFF
TRBV18,TRBJ2-1,-,TGTGCCAGCTCACCACCGGGACGCCAGCCCGGTGAGCAGTTCTTC,CASSPPGRQPGEQFF
TRBV19,TRBJ1-1,TRBD1,TGTGCCAGTAGTATGACAGGGAGCACTGAAGCTTTCTTT,CASSMTGSTEAFF
TRBV5-1,TRBJ1-4,-,TGCGCCAGCAGCTTGAACGGGGGACGGAACCAGAATGAAAAACTGTTTTTT,CASSLNGGRNQNEKLFF
TRBV6-6,TRBJ1-4,TRBD1,TGTGCCAGCAGTACCAGGGGGCTGGAGGAAAAACTGTTTTTT,CASSTRGLEEKLFF
TRBV2,TRBJ2-1,TRBD2,TGTGCCAGCGTACGAGGGACTAGCGGGAGCGATGAGCAGTTCTTC,CASVRGTSGSDEQFF
TRBV28,TRBJ2-5,-,TGTGCCAGCAGTTTAGGTGGGGCCGGGGCCGGCCAAGAGACCCAGTACTTC,CASSLGGAGAGQETQYF
TRBV29-1,TRBJ1-4,TRBD1,TGCAGCGTTGGAAGGGACAGTGGTTTCGAAAAACTGTTTTTT,CSVGRDSGFEKLFF